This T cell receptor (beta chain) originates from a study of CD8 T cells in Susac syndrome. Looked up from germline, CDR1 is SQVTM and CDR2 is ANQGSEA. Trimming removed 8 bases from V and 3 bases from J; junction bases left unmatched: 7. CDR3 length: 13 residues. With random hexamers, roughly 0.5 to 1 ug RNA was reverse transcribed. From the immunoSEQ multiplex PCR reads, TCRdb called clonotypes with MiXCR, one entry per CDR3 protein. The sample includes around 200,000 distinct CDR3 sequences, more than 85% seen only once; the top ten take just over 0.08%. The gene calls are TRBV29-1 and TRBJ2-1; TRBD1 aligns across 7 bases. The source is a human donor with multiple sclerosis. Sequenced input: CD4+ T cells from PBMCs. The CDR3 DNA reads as TGCAGCTCAATACAGGGGTTCTACAATGAGCAGTTCTTC. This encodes CSSIQGFYNEQFF.